This TCR beta chain stems from a study of cytomegalovirus exposure and HLA in healthy donors (dated by TCRdb to the late 2010s). In the study overall: According to an earlier analysis of several hundred of the donors, some 180 million T cells yielded 95 million to 140 million unique TCR beta sequences and 250 to 350 Gb of sequence data. An early release that covered fewer than 800 HLA-typed donors contained about 300 gigabases of sequencing data and 70 million to 100 million unique TCR sequences. The genetic ancestry cluster associated with self-reported Caucasian donors included about 81% of the approximately 430 genotyped donors. The study aimed to test whether cataloging public T cell receptors could reveal signatures of past pathogen exposure. The study profiled the T cell repertoires of under 850 subjects by immunosequencing and related them to cytomegalovirus serostatus. In addition to the first cohort of 666 subjects, a separate validation cohort of approximately 130 different subjects was used. The study combined high-throughput TCR immunosequencing, statistical association of individual TCRs with disease status, and machine learning to predict cytomegalovirus infection status. In a later analysis, previously published TCR beta repertoires from 666 donors were re-analyzed and high-resolution HLA genotyping was added so that TCR occurrence patterns could be studied. In the later analysis, no new phenotypic data were used to find candidate immune exposures; instead, reliance was placed on TCR beta sequences and their occurrence across donors. To decide whether each TCR beta V gene segment behaved as functional or pseudogenic, an earlier analysis of over 500 of the donors relied on high-throughput TCR beta sequencing. Alongside the repertoire data, information on donor age, sex, ethnicity and CMV serostatus was compiled. In a later genetic analysis, genome-wide SNP genotypes for 398 of the 666 donors were used, and that subset was treated as a discovery cohort. Every repertoire in the discovery cohort had been generated on one and the same sequencing platform. HLA typing included class I and class II loci at four-digit resolution. The number of donors typed differed by locus, with 629-630 for A, B, C, DRB1 and DQB1, roughly 520 for DQA1, about 610 for DPA1, and roughly 450 for DPB1. Because of strong linkage in the cohort, 5 or 6 DR-DQ haplotypes were treated as single units for association and clustering. Among almost 400 genotyped donors of the cohort, an average of roughly 240,000 unique TCR beta nucleotide sequences were sequenced per donor, around 20% of them non-productive.

Comments on this clone: Its antigen has not been determined. One base away there is no much larger clone; base qualities are not given.

The library was generated by the immunoSEQ multiplex PCR assay. The multiplex PCR relied on a mix of 60 forward primers for TCR Vbeta segments and 13 reverse primers for TCR Jbeta segments. The CDR3 region of rearranged TCR beta genes was amplified from genomic DNA with a multiplex PCR assay. The amplified TCR beta libraries were sequenced on the Illumina HiSeq System as 87-base-pair reads. The authors' analysis ran thus. A later analysis tallied around 80 million unique TCR beta chains across the approximately 670 repertoires, and around 10 million of those chains were shared by two or more donors. Raw reads were error-corrected and collapsed into unique sequences by a nearest-neighbor algorithm in which closely related sequences were merged to remove PCR and sequencing errors. To assign V, D and J gene segments, CDR3 sequences were aligned to IMGT reference sequences. Each retained sequence needed at least a six-nucleotide match to both a V gene segment and a J gene segment. A rearrangement was called productive if the CDR3 had no stop codons and remained in frame with V and J, and every other rearrangement was called non-productive. CDR3 was defined by IMGT convention, running from the second conserved V-encoded cysteine to the conserved J-encoded phenylalanine. The earlier analysis of some 550 of the donors excluded any sequence lacking an unambiguous match to a single V gene segment. An earlier analysis of 500 to 600 of the donors classified V segments as functional when productive rearrangements were above 56.7% and as segregating when the standard deviation between donors was above 5%. A statistical classification framework was built for diagnosing cytomegalovirus status from the catalog of TCR beta chain sequences. V and J gene assignment, in a later analysis, came from comparing TCR nucleotide sequences with IMGT/GENE-DB human TR gene sequences. The TCRdist pipeline was used in a later analysis to assign CDR3 sequences and most-parsimonious VDJ recombination scenarios. In a later analysis, every TCR beta chain was defined by the combination of its CDR3 amino acid sequence and its V-gene family, and reads without a unique V-gene family were dropped. To address suspected cross-contamination and a sequencing artifact, a later analysis removed a few hundred highly shared, low-generation-probability nucleotide sequences. In a later analysis, a clonal expansion index was calculated for each public chain from normalized within-repertoire ranks of inferred template counts. Generation probabilities in a later analysis came from a VDJ recombination model fitted to out-of-frame rearrangements, and those results were checked against IGoR. Hypergeometric tests were used in a later analysis to score TCR-TCR, TCR-HLA and TCR-CMV co-occurrence, with a repertoire-size bias correction applied to the TCR pairs. A later analysis estimated false discovery rates by permuting HLA or CMV assignments 20 times. In a later analysis, co-occurring TCRs were grouped using DBSCAN, with TCRdist sequence similarity added in when clustering inside HLA-allele-positive subsets. Co-occurrence clustering excluded repertoires with fewer than 30,000 or more than 120,000 public chains, plus five with anomalous nucleotide sharing. TCRdb retrieved this table from immuneACCESS and kept in-frame rearrangements only. Not all clones are present; in checked studies, unresolved V genes account for under half, and no reason is known for the remainder. D and trimming come from the DNA, and the V and J calls and clone size come from that table. The sample data list 170,000 or so clones, and about 80% of these were observed just once. Jointly, the top ten make up approximately 0.47% of the sample.

The cohort consisted of some 730 healthy bone marrow donors. At the time of sampling, every cohort member was nominally healthy, though immune exposures that went unrecorded were likely present. The donor tested CMV seronegative and was one of the 352 seronegative cohort members. A peripheral blood sample was provided by each donor, and peripheral blood mononuclear cells were used for TCR beta sequencing. The Qiagen DNeasy Blood Extraction Kit was used to extract genomic DNA from the blood cell samples. Study-level results and caveats: Strong co-occurrence of HLA alleles, especially DR and DQ, made assigning TCR associations to individual alleles difficult. Compared with the 666-donor mean, donors in an Asian-associated ancestry cluster had fewer N-insertions in productive TCRs, according to a later genetic analysis. According to a later analysis, parvovirus B19, influenza, CMV and Epstein-Barr virus appeared linked to several top co-occurrence clusters. A few of the identified cytomegalovirus-associated TCR beta chains were confirmed in vitro to be specific for cytomegalovirus antigens. A further reported finding was that TCR beta sequences accurately predicted the HLA-A and HLA-B alleles for most subjects in the first cohort. The sequencing pipeline was judged likely to have produced a cluster of highly shared sequence variants as a technical artifact. An association between a missense DCLRE1C variant and V-gene and J-gene trimming of TCR beta chains was found in a later genetic analysis and replicated in an independent cohort. The authors suggested that the approach could potentially be extended to other disease states and immunological phenotypes. In both the original and validation cohorts, the classifier was reported to diagnose cytomegalovirus status with high specificity and sensitivity. Only TCR beta chains were sequenced in this cohort, and the absence of alpha or paired-chain data limited detectable features. According to a later analysis, most CMV-associated TCR beta chains appeared to be HLA-restricted, and the HLA associations seemed to be driven largely by CMV exposure. A total of 164 TCR beta chains were listed by the study as associated with cytomegalovirus. In an earlier analysis of approximately 590 of the donors, most TCR beta V segments were observed in productive rearrangements about 87% or about 30% of the time, broadly matching IMGT annotations. Most TCR sequences were observed very rarely across donors, whereas some public TCRs were present in many individuals. Linkage disequilibrium might explain the correlated functional status among segregating V segments, but an unknown experimental factor could not be excluded. Sequencing depth was assumed to be roughly uniform across donors in the presence/absence analyses, though that assumption may not hold. Specific HLA alleles were associated with 15,000 to 20,000 TCR beta sequences at a false discovery rate of 0.05 in a later analysis. In a later analysis, TCR association rates were found to vary across HLA loci, with the most associated TCRs seen for DRB1 alleles and the fewest for HLA-C alleles. A later analysis found that HLA-associated TCR beta chains were more clonally expanded and had lower generation probabilities than equally common non-associated chains. Because some donors lacked HLA typing at each locus, the association tests relied only on the typed subset. Because counts were too low, seventeen rarely observed V segments, including chromosome 9 orphons, were left out of the earlier analysis of over 550 of the donors. For the cohort, immune exposure information was limited to CMV serostatus.

Sequenced: PBMCs. The sequence was obtained from a woman in her forties or fifties in good health and CMV-seronegative.

In nucleotide form, the sequence is TGTGCCAGCAGCCCCTCGAACACCGGGGAGCTGTTTTTT. Its product reads: CASSPSNTGELFF. In this chain, TRBV7-9 is recombined with TRBJ2-2; the D gene assignment is ambiguous. CDR1 SEHNR and CDR2 FQNEAQ are derived from the germline V gene (reference sequence). The CDR3, cysteine through phenylalanine, is 13 amino acids long. Of the read, only the CDR3 DNA is kept; its 39 bases are in frame from base 1. Trimming at the junction amounts to 5 bases on V and 0 bases on J, and the germline ends lie 4 bases apart.